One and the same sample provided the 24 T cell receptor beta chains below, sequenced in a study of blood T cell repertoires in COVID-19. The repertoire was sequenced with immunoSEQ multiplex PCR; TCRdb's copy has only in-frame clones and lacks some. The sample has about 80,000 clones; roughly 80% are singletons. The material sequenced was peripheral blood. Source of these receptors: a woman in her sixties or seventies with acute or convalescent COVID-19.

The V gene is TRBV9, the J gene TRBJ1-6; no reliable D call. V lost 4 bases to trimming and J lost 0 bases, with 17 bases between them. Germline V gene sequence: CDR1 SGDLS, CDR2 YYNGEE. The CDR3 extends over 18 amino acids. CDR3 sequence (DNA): TGTGCCAGCAGCTCTCCGAGTGCTATAAGCTCCTATAATTCACCCCTCCACTTT. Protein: CASSSPSAISSYNSPLHF.

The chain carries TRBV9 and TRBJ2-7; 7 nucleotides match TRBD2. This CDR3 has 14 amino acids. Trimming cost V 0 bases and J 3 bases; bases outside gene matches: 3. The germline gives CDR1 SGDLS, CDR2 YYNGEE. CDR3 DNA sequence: TGTGCCAGCAGCGTAGGGCGGGAGTTCTACGAGCAGTACTTC. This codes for CASSVGREFYEQYF.

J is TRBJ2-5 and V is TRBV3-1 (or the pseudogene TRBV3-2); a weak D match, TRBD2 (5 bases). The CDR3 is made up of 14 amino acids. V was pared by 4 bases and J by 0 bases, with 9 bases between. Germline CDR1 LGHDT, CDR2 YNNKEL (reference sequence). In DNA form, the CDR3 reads TGTGCCAGCAGCCTCCCGGGGTACCAAGAGACCCAGTACTTC. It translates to CASSLPGYQETQYF.

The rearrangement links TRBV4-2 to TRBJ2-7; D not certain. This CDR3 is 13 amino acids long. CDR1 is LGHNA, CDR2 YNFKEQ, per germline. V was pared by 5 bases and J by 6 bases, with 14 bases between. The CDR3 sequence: CASSKRSTAEQYF. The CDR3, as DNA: TGTGCCAGCAGCAAAAGAAGTACAGCCGAGCAGTACTTC.

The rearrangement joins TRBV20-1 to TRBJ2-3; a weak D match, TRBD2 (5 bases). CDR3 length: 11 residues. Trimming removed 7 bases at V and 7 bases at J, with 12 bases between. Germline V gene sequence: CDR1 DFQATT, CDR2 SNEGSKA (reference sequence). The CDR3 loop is CSGEGTNTQYF. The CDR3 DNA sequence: TGCAGTGGTGAGGGAACGAATACGCAGTATTTT.

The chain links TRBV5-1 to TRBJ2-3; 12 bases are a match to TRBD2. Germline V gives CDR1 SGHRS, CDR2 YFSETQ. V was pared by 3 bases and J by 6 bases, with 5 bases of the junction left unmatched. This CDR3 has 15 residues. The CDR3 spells CASSSSGRAGDTQYF. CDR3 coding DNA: TGCGCCAGCAGCTCTAGCGGGAGGGCCGGGGATACGCAGTATTTT.

The CDR3 nucleotides are TGTGCCAGCAGCCAAGGGCTTCTAGCGGGAGAACATGAGCAGTTCTTC. Translated: CASSQGLLAGEHEQFF. The chain joins TRBV6-6 to TRBJ2-1; 10 positions agree with TRBD2. Germline V gene lookup returns CDR1 MNHNY and CDR2 SVGAGI (reference sequence). V dropped 6 bases and J dropped 8; count of bases not matched to a gene: 13. CDR3 size: 16 residues.

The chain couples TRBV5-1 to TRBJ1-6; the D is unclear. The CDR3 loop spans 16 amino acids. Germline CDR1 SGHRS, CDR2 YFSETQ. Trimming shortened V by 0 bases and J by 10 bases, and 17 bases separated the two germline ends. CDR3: CASSLGGGGGQSPLHF. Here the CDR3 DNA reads TGCGCCAGCAGCTTGGGTGGCGGAGGAGGGCAGTCACCCCTCCACTTT.

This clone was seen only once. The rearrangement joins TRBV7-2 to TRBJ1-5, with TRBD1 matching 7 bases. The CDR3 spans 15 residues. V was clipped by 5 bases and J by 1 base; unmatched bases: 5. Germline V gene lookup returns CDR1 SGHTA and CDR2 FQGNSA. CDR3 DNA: TGTGCCAGCAGCGACAGGGTTGGGAGCAATCAGCCCCAGCATTTT. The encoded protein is CASSDRVGSNQPQHF.

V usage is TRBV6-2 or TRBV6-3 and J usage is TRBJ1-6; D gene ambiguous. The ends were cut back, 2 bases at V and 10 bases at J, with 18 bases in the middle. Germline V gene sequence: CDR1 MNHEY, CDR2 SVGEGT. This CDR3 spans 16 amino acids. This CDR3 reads CASSYDFPEEGSPLHF. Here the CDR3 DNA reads TGTGCCAGCAGTTACGATTTTCCGGAGGAGGGATCACCCCTCCACTTT.

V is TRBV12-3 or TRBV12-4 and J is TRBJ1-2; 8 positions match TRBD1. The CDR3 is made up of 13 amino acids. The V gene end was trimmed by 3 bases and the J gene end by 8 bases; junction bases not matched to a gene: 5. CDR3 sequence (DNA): TGTGCCAGCAGTTTTCAGGGGGCGGAGGGCTACACCTTC. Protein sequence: CASSFQGAEGYTF.

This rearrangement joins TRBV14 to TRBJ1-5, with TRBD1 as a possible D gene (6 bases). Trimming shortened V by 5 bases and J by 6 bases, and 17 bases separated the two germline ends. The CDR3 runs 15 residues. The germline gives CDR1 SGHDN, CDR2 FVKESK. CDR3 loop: CASSFRDTDIQPQHF. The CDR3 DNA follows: TGTGCCAGCAGCTTCCGGGACACCGACATTCAGCCCCAGCATTTT.

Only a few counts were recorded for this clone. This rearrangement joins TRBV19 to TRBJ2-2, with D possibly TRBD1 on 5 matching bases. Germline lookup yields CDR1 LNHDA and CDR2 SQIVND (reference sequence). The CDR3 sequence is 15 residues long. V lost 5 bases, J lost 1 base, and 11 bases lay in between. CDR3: CASSPGQGNTGELFF. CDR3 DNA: TGTGCCAGTAGTCCTGGGCAGGGGAACACCGGGGAGCTGTTTTTT.

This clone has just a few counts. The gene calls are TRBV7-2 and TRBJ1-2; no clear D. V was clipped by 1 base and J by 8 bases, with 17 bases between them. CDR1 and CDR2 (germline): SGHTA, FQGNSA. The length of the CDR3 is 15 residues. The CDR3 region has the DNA TGTGCCAGCAGCTTAGTCGGGGTAGGAGGGCAAGGCTACACCTTC. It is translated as CASSLVGVGGQGYTF.

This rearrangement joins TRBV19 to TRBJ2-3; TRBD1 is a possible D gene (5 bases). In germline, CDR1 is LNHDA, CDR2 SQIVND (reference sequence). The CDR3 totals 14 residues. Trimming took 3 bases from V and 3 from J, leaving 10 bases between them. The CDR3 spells CASSIWRQTDTQYF. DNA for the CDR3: TGTGCCAGTAGTATCTGGAGACAGACAGATACGCAGTATTTT.

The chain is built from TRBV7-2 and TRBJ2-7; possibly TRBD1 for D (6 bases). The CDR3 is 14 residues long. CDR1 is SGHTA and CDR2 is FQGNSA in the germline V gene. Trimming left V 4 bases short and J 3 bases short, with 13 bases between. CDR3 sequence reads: CASSYTGQDYEQYF. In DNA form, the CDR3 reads TGTGCCAGCAGCTATACAGGGCAGGACTACGAGCAGTACTTC.

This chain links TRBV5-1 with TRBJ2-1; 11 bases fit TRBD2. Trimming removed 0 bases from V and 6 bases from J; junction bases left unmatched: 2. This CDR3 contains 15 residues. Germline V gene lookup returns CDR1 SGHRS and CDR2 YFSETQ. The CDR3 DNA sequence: TGCGCCAGCAGCTTGGTAGCGGGAGGGTTCAATGAGCAGTTCTTC. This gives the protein CASSLVAGGFNEQFF.

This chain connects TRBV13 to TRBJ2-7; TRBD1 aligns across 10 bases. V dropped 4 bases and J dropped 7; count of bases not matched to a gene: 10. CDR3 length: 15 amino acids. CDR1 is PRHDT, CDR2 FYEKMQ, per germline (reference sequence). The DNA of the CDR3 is TGTGCCAGCAGCTCGACCGGGACAGGGGTATCAGAGCAGTACTTC. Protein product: CASSSTGTGVSEQYF.

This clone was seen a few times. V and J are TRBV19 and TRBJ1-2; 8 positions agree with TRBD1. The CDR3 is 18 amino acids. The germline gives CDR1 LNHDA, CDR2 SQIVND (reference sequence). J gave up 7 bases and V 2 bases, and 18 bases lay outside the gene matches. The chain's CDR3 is CASSINLGDRPSTSGYTF. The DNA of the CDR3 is TGTGCCAGTAGTATAAACCTCGGGGACAGGCCTTCAACCAGTGGCTACACCTTC.

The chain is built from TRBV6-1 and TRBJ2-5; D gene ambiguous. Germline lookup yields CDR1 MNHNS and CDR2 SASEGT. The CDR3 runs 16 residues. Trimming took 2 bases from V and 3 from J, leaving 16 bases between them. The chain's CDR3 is CASSEPLEEPEETQYF. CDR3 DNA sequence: TGTGCCAGCAGTGAACCTCTAGAAGAACCGGAAGAGACCCAGTACTTC.

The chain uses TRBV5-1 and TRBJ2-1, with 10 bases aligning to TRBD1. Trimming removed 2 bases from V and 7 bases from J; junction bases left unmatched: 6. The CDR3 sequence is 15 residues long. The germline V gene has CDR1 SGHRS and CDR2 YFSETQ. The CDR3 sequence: CASSLTGQGSNEQFF. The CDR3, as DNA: TGCGCCAGCAGCTTAACGGGACAGGGGTCGAATGAGCAGTTCTTC.

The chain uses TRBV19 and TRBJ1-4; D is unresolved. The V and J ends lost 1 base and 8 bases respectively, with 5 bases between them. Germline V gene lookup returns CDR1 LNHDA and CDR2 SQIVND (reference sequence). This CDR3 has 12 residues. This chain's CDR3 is CASSIGGEKLFF. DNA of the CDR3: TGTGCCAGTAGTATAGGCGGGGAAAAACTGTTTTTT.

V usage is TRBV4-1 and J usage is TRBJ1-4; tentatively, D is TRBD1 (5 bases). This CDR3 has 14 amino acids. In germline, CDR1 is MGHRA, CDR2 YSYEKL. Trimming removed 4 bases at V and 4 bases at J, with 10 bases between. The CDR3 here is CASSPDINNEKLFF. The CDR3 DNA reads TGCGCCAGCAGCCCGGACATAAATAATGAAAAACTGTTTTTT.

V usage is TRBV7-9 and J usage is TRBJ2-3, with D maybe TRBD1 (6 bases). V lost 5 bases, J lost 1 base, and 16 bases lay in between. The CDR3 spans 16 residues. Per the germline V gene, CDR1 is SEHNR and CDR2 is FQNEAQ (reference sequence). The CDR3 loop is CASSTHRVLGTDTQYF. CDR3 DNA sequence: TGTGCCAGCAGCACGCACAGGGTATTGGGCACAGATACGCAGTATTTT. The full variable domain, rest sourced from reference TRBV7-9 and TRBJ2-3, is DTGVSQNPRHKITKRGQNVTFRCDPISEHNRLYWYRQTLGQGPEFLTYFQNEAQLEKSRLLSDRFSAERPKGSFSTLEIQRTEQGDSAMYLCASSTHRVLGTDTQYFGPGTRLTVL.